This T cell receptor beta chain was recorded in a study of early T cells in non-severe SARS-CoV-2 infection. This clonotype appeared a few times. TCRdb re-analysed the 5' RACE reads in MiXCR, keeping a single row per CDR3 protein. The sample lists about 34,000 distinct CDR3 sequences, roughly 5.8% occurring once. The CDR3 has 16 amino acids. Germline V gene sequence: CDR1 LGHDT, CDR2 YNNKEL (reference sequence). Trimming took off 2 bases at V and 7 bases at J, with 15 bases between the two ends. Material for sequencing was whole blood. The chain carries TRBV3-1 and TRBJ1-6, with D tentatively TRBD1 (6 bases). The TCR comes from an adult who was a healthcare worker with PCR-confirmed SARS-CoV-2 infection or an uninfected control (not recorded which). The CDR3 protein is CASSQPRTDGNSPLHF. CDR3 nucleotides: TGTGCCAGCAGCCAACCGCGGACAGACGGGAATTCACCCCTCCACTTT.